These 6 T cell receptor beta chains were sequenced from one sample in a study of blood T cell repertoires in COVID-19. TCRdb's table, derived via immunoSEQ multiplex PCR, lists solely in-frame clones and lacks some. There are 69,000 or so clones in the sample; approximately 80% occur only once, and about an eighth lies in the top ten. The sequenced material came from peripheral blood. These receptors all come from a man aged 50 or older with COVID-19, enrolled during active disease.

CDR3 DNA sequence: TGCGCCAGCAGCCCACATAGCGGGGGGGACACCGGGGAGCTGTTTTTT. The encoded protein is CASSPHSGGDTGELFF. The chain couples TRBV5-1 to TRBJ2-2; 11 bases align to TRBD2. V dropped 4 bases and J dropped 3; count of bases not matched to a gene: 5. In germline, CDR1 is SGHRS, CDR2 YFSETQ. CDR3 length: 16 residues.

The rearrangement joins TRBV25-1 to TRBJ1-2; D not certain. Per the germline V gene, CDR1 is MGHDK and CDR2 is SYGVNS. Trimming cost V 1 base and J 6 bases, with 9 bases left between them. The CDR3 runs to 13 residues. CDR3 amino acids: CASSEWGANGYTF. The DNA for the CDR3 is TGTGCCAGCAGTGAATGGGGAGCGAATGGCTACACCTTC.

This chain links TRBV7-9 with TRBJ1-1; 7 nucleotides line up with TRBD1. J gave up 6 bases and V 1 base, and 8 bases lay outside the gene matches. CDR3 length: 15 residues. Per the germline V gene, CDR1 is SEHNR and CDR2 is FQNEAQ (reference sequence). CDR3 sequence reads: CASSLGGGGRSEAFF. The CDR3 DNA sequence: TGTGCCAGCAGCTTAGGTGGAGGGGGCAGATCTGAAGCTTTCTTT.

CDR3 residues: CASSLTGDSKQYF. In nucleotides, the CDR3 is TGTGCCAGCAGTCTTACGGGGGACAGCAAGCAGTACTTC. The chain couples TRBV12-3 or TRBV12-4 to TRBJ2-7, with a possible D match to TRBD1 (7 bases). Trimming shortened V by 5 bases and J by 8 bases, and 16 bases separated the two germline ends. CDR3 length: 13 amino acids.

The V gene is TRBV4-2, the J gene TRBJ1-2; TRBD1 is a possible D gene (5 bases). The CDR3 runs 15 residues. Between the trimmed V and J ends, which lost 3 bases and 2 bases, there was a span of 13 bases. From germline, CDR1 is LGHNA and CDR2 YNFKEQ. DNA of the CDR3: TGTGCCAGCAGCCACCCCGGGACTGAGAACTATGGCTACACCTTC. This sequence encodes CASSHPGTENYGYTF.

V usage is TRBV5-1 and J usage is TRBJ2-3, with D possibly being TRBD2 (7 bases). This CDR3 comprises 15 residues. Trimming removed 4 bases from V and 2 bases from J, with 14 bases in between. Germline V gene data show CDR1 as SGHRS and CDR2 as YFSETQ. CDR3 in DNA: TGCGCCAGCAGCCCCGGGGGGCCTTCCACAGATACGCAGTATTTT. Its translation is CASSPGGPSTDTQYF. Supplemented by reference TRBV5-1 and TRBJ2-3, the full variable domain reads KAGVTQTPRYLIKTRGQQVTLSCSPISGHRSVSWYQQTPGQGLQFLFEYFSETQRNKGNFPGRFSGRQFSNSRSEMNVSTLELGDSALYLCASSPGGPSTDTQYFGPGTRLTVL.